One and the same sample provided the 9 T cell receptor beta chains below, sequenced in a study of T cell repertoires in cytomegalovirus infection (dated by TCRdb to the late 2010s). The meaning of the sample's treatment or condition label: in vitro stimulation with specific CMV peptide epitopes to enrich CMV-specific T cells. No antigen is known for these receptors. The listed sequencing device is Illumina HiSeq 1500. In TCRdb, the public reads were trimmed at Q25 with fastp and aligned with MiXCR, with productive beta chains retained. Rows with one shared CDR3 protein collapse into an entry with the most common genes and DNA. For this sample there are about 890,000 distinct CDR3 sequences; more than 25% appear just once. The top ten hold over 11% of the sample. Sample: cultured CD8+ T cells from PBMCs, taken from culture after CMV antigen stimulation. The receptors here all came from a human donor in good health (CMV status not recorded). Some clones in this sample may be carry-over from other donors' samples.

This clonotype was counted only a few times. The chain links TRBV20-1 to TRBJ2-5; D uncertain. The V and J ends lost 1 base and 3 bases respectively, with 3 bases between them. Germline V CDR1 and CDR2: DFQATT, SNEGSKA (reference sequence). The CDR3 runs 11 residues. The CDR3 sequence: CSARVEETQYF. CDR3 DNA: TGCAGTGCTAGAGTAGAAGAGACCCAGTACTTC.

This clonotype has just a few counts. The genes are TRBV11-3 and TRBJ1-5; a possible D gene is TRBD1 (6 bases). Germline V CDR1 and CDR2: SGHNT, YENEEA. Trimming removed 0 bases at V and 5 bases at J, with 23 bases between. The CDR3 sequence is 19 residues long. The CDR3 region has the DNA TGTGCCAGCAGCTTAGACTCTTTGAGGGGGGATCATTCGTATCAGCCCCAGCATTTT. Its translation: CASSLDSLRGDHSYQPQHF.

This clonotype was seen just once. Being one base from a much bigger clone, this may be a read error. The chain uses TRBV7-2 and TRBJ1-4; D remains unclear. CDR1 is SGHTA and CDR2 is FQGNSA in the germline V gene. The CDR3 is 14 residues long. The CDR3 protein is CAGSLSEDFEKLFF. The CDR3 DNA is TGTGCCGGCAGCTTATCCGAGGATTTTGAAAAACTGTTTTTT.

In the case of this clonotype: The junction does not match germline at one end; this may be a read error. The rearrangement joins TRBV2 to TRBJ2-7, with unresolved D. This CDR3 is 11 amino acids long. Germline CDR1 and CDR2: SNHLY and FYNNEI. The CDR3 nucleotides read TGTGCCAGCATTTTTTCCTACGAGCAGAACTTC. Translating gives CASIFSYEQNF. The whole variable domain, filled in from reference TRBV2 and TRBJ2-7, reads EPEVTQTPSHQVTQMGQEVILRCVPISNHLYFYWYRQILGQKVEFLVSFYNNEISEKSEIFDDQFSVERPDGSNFTLKIRSTKLEDSAMYFCASIFSYEQNFGPGTRLTVT.

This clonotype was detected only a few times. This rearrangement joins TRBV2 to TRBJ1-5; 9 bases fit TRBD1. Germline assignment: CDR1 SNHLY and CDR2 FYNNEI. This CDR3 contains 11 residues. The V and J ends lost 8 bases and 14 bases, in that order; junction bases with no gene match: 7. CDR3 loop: CASDRGADKHF. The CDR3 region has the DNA TGTGCCAGCGACAGGGGGGCGGATAAGCATTTT.

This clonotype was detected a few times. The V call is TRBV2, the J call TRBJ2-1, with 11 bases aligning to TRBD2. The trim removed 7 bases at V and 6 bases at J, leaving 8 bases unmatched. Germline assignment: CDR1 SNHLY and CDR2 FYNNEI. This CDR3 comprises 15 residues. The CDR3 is CASMGLAGGGNEQFF. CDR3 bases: TGTGCCAGCATGGGGCTAGCGGGGGGCGGCAATGAGCAGTTCTTC.

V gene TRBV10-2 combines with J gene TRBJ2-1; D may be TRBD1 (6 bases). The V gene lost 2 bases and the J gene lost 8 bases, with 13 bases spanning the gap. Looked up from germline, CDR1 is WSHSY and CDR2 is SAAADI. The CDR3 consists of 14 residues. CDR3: CASSEPGVGYEQFF. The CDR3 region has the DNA TGCGCCAGCAGTGAGCCAGGGGTTGGGTATGAGCAGTTCTTC.

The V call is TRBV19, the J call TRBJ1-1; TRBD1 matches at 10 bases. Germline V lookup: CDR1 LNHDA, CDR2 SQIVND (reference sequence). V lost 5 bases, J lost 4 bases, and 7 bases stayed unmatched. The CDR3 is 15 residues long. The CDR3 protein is CASSDWDRGSTEAFF. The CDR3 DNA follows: TGTGCCAGTAGTGATTGGGACAGGGGAAGCACTGAAGCTTTCTTT.

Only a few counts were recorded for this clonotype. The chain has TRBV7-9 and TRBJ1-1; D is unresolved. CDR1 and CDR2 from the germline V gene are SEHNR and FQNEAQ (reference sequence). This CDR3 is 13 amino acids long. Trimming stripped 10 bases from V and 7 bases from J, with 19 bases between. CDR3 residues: CATRGNSSLEAFF. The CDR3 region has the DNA TGTGCCACCCGGGGAAACAGTTCCCTTGAAGCTTTCTTT.